This T cell receptor (beta chain) is drawn from a study of shared clonotypes between healthy human individuals. The wider study: For every donor, three CD4 naive, three CD4 memory, two CD8 naive and one CD8 memory plates were used.

Sequencing was performed with immunoSEQ multiplex PCR; in TCRdb, only in-frame clones are kept and a portion is missing. This sample has about 2.4 million clones, with over 85% found just once. Trimming shortened V by 8 bases and J by 8 bases, and 12 bases separated the two germline ends. The CDR3 extends over 11 amino acids. CDR1 and CDR2 (germline): LNHDA, SQIVND (reference sequence). The sequence derives from a man aged 18 to 29 in good health. Some clones in this sample may be carry-over from other donors' samples. The chain carries TRBV19 and TRBJ1-2; D gene uncertain. Source material: naive CD4+ T cells from PBMCs. Subset here: CD45RA+ positively selected. The CDR3 protein is CASGNIRGYTF. The DNA for the CDR3 is TGTGCCAGTGGGAACATTAGGGGCTACACCTTC.